The next 18 T cell receptor beta chains were all read from a single sample in a study of tumor-infiltrating lymphocytes in primary liver carcinoma. Starting material for RNA and DNA co-extraction consisted of about 17-30 mg of unsorted bulk tissue. cDNA specific to TCR beta was made from around 530 ng of total RNA, with a constant-region primer employed for priming. Employing slightly modified ARM-PCR, three nested multiplex PCR rounds were run, and these gave rise to the TCR beta libraries. It was with TRBV1-TRBV30 forward primers and a C-beta reverse primer that the first two PCR rounds were run, at around 11 cycles each. TCRdb independently ran MiXCR on the multiplex PCR reads; one entry per CDR3 protein. The data hold about 99,000 distinct CDR3 sequences, with about three quarters observed a single time. Sequencing was done on a sample of liver tumor tissue from sampling region 5. Subset described: tumor region T5, tumor centre. These receptors all stem from a woman aged 55-69 years with primary liver carcinoma and hepatitis B virus infection.

A note on this clonotype: At one end the junction does not follow the germline gene, possibly because of a read error. The chain combines TRBV6-6 with TRBJ2-1; 9 nucleotides agree with TRBD2. This CDR3 spans 17 amino acids. Germline loops: CDR1 MNHNY, CDR2 SVGAGI (reference sequence). CDR3 protein: CANSAGTSRSWVDEQFF. In DNA form, the CDR3 reads TGTGCCAACAGTGCCGGGACTAGCAGGAGCTGGGTCGATGAGCAGTTCTTC.

The genes are TRBV12-3 or TRBV12-4 and TRBJ2-1, with 10 positions matching TRBD2. The CDR3 is 16 amino acids. V lost 3 bases to trimming and J lost 2 bases; unmatched junction nucleotides: 4. The CDR3, as DNA: TGTGCCAGCAGTTTCCGACTAGCGGGCCCCTACAATGAGCAGTTCTTC. It specifies CASSFRLAGPYNEQFF.

This clonotype came up many times. The rearrangement joins TRBV30 to TRBJ2-2; 10 nucleotides align to TRBD1. The V gene's germline CDR1 is GTSNPN and CDR2 SVGIG (reference sequence). V dropped 7 bases and J dropped 6; count of bases not matched to a gene: 8. CDR3 length: 14 amino acids. The CDR3 bases are TGTGCCTTCACCGTGGGACAGGGGTCCGGGGAGCTGTTTTTT. As protein: CAFTVGQGSGELFF.

The rearrangement uses TRBV6-6 and TRBJ1-5; D is undetermined. Per germline, CDR1 MNHNY and CDR2 SVGAGI (reference sequence). Trimming cost V 5 bases and J 9 bases, with 11 bases left between them. This CDR3 has 12 amino acids. The CDR3 nucleotides are TGTGCCAGCAGTCCACCGATTCGGCCCCAGCATTTT. Its protein product is CASSPPIRPQHF.

On this clonotype: This may stem from a read error, because a much larger clone lies one nucleotide away. The chain carries TRBV30 and TRBJ2-5, with TRBD1 as a possible D gene (6 bases). This CDR3 contains 13 residues. Germline-derived CDR1 and CDR2 are GTSNPN and SVGIG (reference sequence). DNA for the CDR3: TGTGCCTGGAGCCGGGACACCCAAGAGATCCAGTACTTC. This sequence encodes CAWSRDTQEIQYF.

In regard to this clonotype: This could be a read error, since a much larger clone is one nucleotide away. This chain links TRBV5-1 with TRBJ2-1, with D possibly matching TRBD1 (6 bases). The length of the CDR3 is 14 residues. The V and J ends lost 2 bases and 9 bases respectively, with 15 bases between them. The V gene's germline CDR1 is SGHRS and CDR2 YFSETQ. CDR3 residues: CASSFQGWFGEQFF. As DNA, the CDR3 is TGCGCCAGCAGCTTCCAGGGGTGGTTCGGTGAGCAGTTCTTC.

V gene TRBV29-1 combines with J gene TRBJ2-1, with D possibly matching TRBD2 (6 bases). The J call may be incorrect, as the DNA end agrees better with TRBJ2-7. Germline V gene data show CDR1 as SQVTM and CDR2 as ANQGSEA. The CDR3 sequence is 14 residues long. Written as DNA, the CDR3 is TGCAGCGTTGAAACCACGTGGGGGGTCGGTGAGCAGTACTTC. It translates to CSVETTWGVGEQYF.

A few counts support this clonotype. The chain is built from TRBV10-3 and TRBJ2-3, with 8 bases lining up with TRBD2. V lost 3 bases and J lost 10; bases outside the gene matches: 3. Germline CDR1 is ENHRY and CDR2 is SYGVKD. The CDR3 runs to 12 residues. The CDR3 nucleotides are TGTGCCATCAGTGAACCGGGACTAGCGCAGTATTTT. It encodes CAISEPGLAQYF.

As for this clonotype: No DNA is shown, since the ends of the CDR3 on it are uncertain; the CDR3 is the one TCRdb lists. V is TRBV11-2 and J is TRBJ2-7; the table's TRBD2 call for D was not verified on the DNA. 21 amino acids form the CDR3, both terminal residues included. Germline CDR1 and CDR2: SGHAT and FQNNGV. The CDR3 here is CASSIYLCSVALGTSGYEQYF.

About this clonotype: A read error is likely, as this CDR3 ends without the conserved phenylalanine or tryptophan. In DNA form, the CDR3 reads TGTGCCAGCAGCTTAAGGCCAGTGGAACAAGAGACCCAGTACTTA. Translation gives CASSLRPVEQETQYL. The J gene is TRBJ2-5, the V gene TRBV11-2, with D unresolved. This CDR3 spans 15 amino acids. V gave up 2 bases and J gave up 2 bases, with 12 bases separating them. Per the germline V gene, CDR1 is SGHAT and CDR2 is FQNNGV.

Of note for this clonotype: An end of the junction does not agree with germline; a read error may underlie this. The chain couples TRBV10-3 to TRBJ2-3, with D hard to call. This CDR3 region has 16 residues. CDR1 and CDR2 (germline): ENHRY, SYGVKD. The CDR3 bases are TGTGCCTTCAGTGGGTCGACTTGGCGGAGCACAGATACGCAGTATTTT. This gives the protein CAFSGSTWRSTDTQYF.

Notes on this clonotype: The CDR3 does not close with the conserved phenylalanine or tryptophan, likely indicating a read error. The chain links TRBV6-5 to TRBJ2-7; D might be TRBD1 (5 bases). V lost 5 bases, J lost 3 bases, and 11 bases lay in between. This CDR3 contains 13 residues. Germline CDR1 and CDR2: MNHEY and SVGAGI. The CDR3 DNA sequence: TGTGCCAGCAGTCAGGACACCTGCTACGAGCAGTACATC. Its protein is CASSQDTCYEQYI.

This clonotype was picked up one time. One end of the junction varies from germline; a read error may be responsible. V is TRBV11-2 and J is TRBJ2-2, with a weak D call TRBD2 (5 bases). This CDR3 contains 15 residues. Germline V gene lookup returns CDR1 SGHAT and CDR2 FQNNGV. In DNA form, the CDR3 reads TGTTCCAGCAGCCCCCTGCAAGGACCGACCGGGGAGCTGCTTTTT. Residues: CSSSPLQGPTGELLF. Filled out from reference TRBV11-2 and TRBJ2-2, the complete variable domain reads EAGVAQSPRYKIIEKRQSVAFWCNPISGHATLYWYQQILGQGPKLLIQFQNNGVVDDSQLPKDRFSAERLKGVDSTLKIQPAKLEDSAVYLCSSSPLQGPTGELLFGEGSRLTVL.

This clonotype was counted a few times. This may come from a read error, since a much larger clone is one base off. The V gene is TRBV6-5, the J gene TRBJ2-7, with 8 bases matching TRBD1. The CDR3 is 15 residues long. In germline, CDR1 is MNHEY, CDR2 SVGAGI. The CDR3 loop is CASGYRPGGADEQYF. Here the CDR3 DNA reads TGTGCCAGCGGTTACCGGCCAGGGGGCGCAGACGAGCAGTACTTC.

This clonotype was observed a few times. This sequence joins TRBV15 and TRBJ2-1; 7 nucleotides agree with TRBD2. Germline values: CDR1 LNHNV, CDR2 YYDKDF (reference sequence). J gave up 0 bases and V 6 bases, and 2 bases lay outside the gene matches. The CDR3 runs 14 residues. The CDR3 reads CATSGGSSYNEQFF. In DNA form, the CDR3 reads TGTGCCACCAGTGGCGGGAGCTCCTACAATGAGCAGTTCTTC.

This clonotype was counted between two and nine times. The V call is TRBV11-2, the J call TRBJ1-6; D remains unclear. With 3 bases removed from V and 9 bases from J, the gap between germline ends came to 12 bases. Germline-derived CDR1 and CDR2 are SGHAT and FQNNGV. CDR3 length: 14 residues. The CDR3, as DNA: TGTGCCAGCAGCTTTATGAATAACCGTTCACCCCTCCACTTT. Residues: CASSFMNNRSPLHF.

Note on this clonotype: At one end the junction does not follow the germline gene, possibly because of a read error. This sequence joins TRBV28 and TRBJ1-2; D is unresolved. The germline V gene encodes CDR1 MDHEN and CDR2 SYDVKM. This CDR3 comprises 14 residues. CDR3 sequence (DNA): TGTGCCAGCAGTTTAGAACTGGGAAAGATGGGCTACATCTTC. Its protein is CASSLELGKMGYIF.

This chain uses TRBV18 with TRBJ2-3; possible D gene TRBD2, 6 bases. Germline CDR1 and CDR2: KGHSH and LQKENI. The CDR3 contains 15 residues. Between the trimmed V and J ends, which lost 4 bases and 2 bases, there was a span of 13 bases. CDR3 sequence reads: CASSRVGGDTDTQYF. CDR3 DNA: TGTGCCAGCTCACGGGTGGGAGGAGACACAGATACGCAGTATTTT.